This entry describes one T cell receptor (beta chain). Survey-level immunoSEQ sequencing profiled the TCR beta repertoire. The repertoire was sequenced with immunoSEQ multiplex PCR; TCRdb's copy has only in-frame clones and lacks some. The data contain approximately 70,000 clones, about 94% of them singletons. The CDR3 is 15 amino acids. Trimming pared 2 bases from V and 4 bases from J, leaving 12 bases between. Germline loops: CDR1 SGHVS, CDR2 FQNEAQ. The source material was PBMCs. The source is a man aged 35-49 years with rheumatoid arthritis. V usage is TRBV7-8 and J usage is TRBJ2-1; D is unresolved. The DNA for the CDR3 is TGTGCCAGCAGCTTATTCATGGAAACTTACAATGAGCAGTTCTTC. This codes for CASSLFMETYNEQFF.